The clone carrying this T cell receptor (beta chain) has only a few counts. Its cognate antigen is unknown. The data are from a study of T-cell reconstitution after alpha-beta-depleted transplantation in children. Study-level points and caveats: The authors attributed T-cell counts and diversity one year after transplant mostly to newly produced T cells. Several hundred expanded graft clones reportedly supplied alpha-beta T cells about two months after transplant.

The TCRbeta library incorporated unique molecular identifiers. TCRdb processed the PCR reads anew with MiXCR; each CDR3 protein has one entry. Among approximately 230,000 distinct CDR3 sequences listed, 20% to 30% were seen once. The TCR sequence derives from a female patient between 2 and 15 years old who had a stem cell transplant for congenital amegakaryocytic thrombocytopenia, so the T cells may come from the graft donor. Sequenced here: PBMCs, mostly from graft donor cells, sampled 360 days after TCRalphabeta/CD19-depleted stem cell transplant.

CDR3 coding DNA: TGCGCCAGCAGCCAGCGACAGGGGGCAGATACGCAGTATTTT. Amino acids: CASSQRQGADTQYF. The gene calls are TRBV4-1 and TRBJ2-3; 9 positions agree with TRBD1. The V and J ends lost 3 bases and 4 bases, in that order; junction bases with no gene match: 2. The CDR3 consists of 14 residues. CDR1 and CDR2 (germline): MGHRA, YSYEKL.